This TCR beta chain was sequenced in a study of cytomegalovirus exposure and HLA in healthy donors. Study details: For the roughly 400 genotyped donors, about 79% fell within the Caucasian-associated ancestry cluster. Study outcomes and limitations: Previous analysis showed most TCR beta V segments were productive about 90% or about 30% of the time.

As for this clone: Its antigen is as yet unknown.

The junction had 2 bases not matched to a gene; V was cut back by 4 bases and J by 2 bases. The CDR3 consists of 14 residues. Germline assignment: CDR1 SEHNR and CDR2 FQNEAQ (reference sequence). Use of 60 Vbeta and 13 Jbeta primers characterized the PCR. This table comes from immunoSEQ multiplex PCR, and its TCRdb copy is limited to in-frame clones, with some not included. The repertoire table contains 41,000 or so clones. Those who donated were healthy bone marrow donors. The origin of this receptor is a man aged 30 to 39 in good health and CMV-seronegative. The sample comprised PBMCs. The chain carries TRBV7-9 and TRBJ2-7; 10 nucleotides agree with TRBD1. The CDR3 is CASSSGTGAYEQYF. The CDR3, as DNA: TGTGCCAGCAGCTCCGGGACAGGGGCCTACGAGCAGTACTTC.